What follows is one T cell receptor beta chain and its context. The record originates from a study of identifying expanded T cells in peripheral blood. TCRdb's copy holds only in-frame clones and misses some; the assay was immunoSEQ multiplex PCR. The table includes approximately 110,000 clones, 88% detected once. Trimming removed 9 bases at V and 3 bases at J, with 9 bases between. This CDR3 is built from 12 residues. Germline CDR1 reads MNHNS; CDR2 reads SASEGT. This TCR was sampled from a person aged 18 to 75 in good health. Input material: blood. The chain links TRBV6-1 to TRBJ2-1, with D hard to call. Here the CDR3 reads CASKMDYNEQFF. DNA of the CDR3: TGTGCCAGTAAGATGGACTACAATGAGCAGTTCTTC.